The 31 T cell receptor beta chains presented below share a single source sample, sequenced in a study of blood T cell repertoires in COVID-19. This table comes from immunoSEQ multiplex PCR, and its TCRdb copy is limited to in-frame clones, with some not included. The sample lists thousands of clones; roughly four fifths were seen once. Sequencing was carried out using peripheral blood. All receptors come from a man aged 60 to 75 with acute or convalescent COVID-19.

The chain joins TRBV7-2 to TRBJ2-1, with 9 nucleotides matching TRBD2. The V and J ends lost 1 base and 6 bases, in that order; junction bases with no gene match: 7. Germline CDR1 SGHTA, CDR2 FQGNSA. This CDR3 is 16 amino acids long. The CDR3 region is CASSLVGTSRSNEQFF. The CDR3 DNA reads TGTGCCAGCAGCTTAGTCGGGACTAGCCGGAGCAATGAGCAGTTCTTC.

This chain uses TRBV5-1 with TRBJ2-1, with 11 bases identical to TRBD2. CDR3 size: 15 residues. The junction had 6 bases not matched to a gene; V was cut back by 4 bases and J by 6 bases. The germline gives CDR1 SGHRS, CDR2 YFSETQ. CDR3 coding DNA: TGCGCCAGCAGCACCACTAGCGGGAGTACCAATGAGCAGTTCTTC. Translated, it gives CASSTTSGSTNEQFF.

The chain has TRBV27 and TRBJ1-5; D possibly corresponds to TRBD1 (6 bases). The V gene lost 3 bases and the J gene lost 7 bases, with 13 bases spanning the gap. The CDR3 consists of 14 residues. Germline CDR1 reads MNHEY; CDR2 reads SMNVEV (reference sequence). The CDR3 is CASSFRAGVQPQHF. DNA for the CDR3: TGTGCCAGCAGTTTTCGGGCAGGGGTACAGCCCCAGCATTTT.

V is TRBV9 and J is TRBJ2-1; D is ambiguous. This CDR3 has 13 residues. V gave up 3 bases and J gave up 2 bases, with 6 bases separating them. The germline gives CDR1 SGDLS, CDR2 YYNGEE. CDR3 in amino acids: CASSAPAYNEQFF. The CDR3 DNA is TGTGCCAGCAGCGCCCCCGCCTACAATGAGCAGTTCTTC.

The chain uses TRBV10-3 and TRBJ1-1, with D perhaps matching TRBD1 (6 bases). This CDR3 is built from 18 residues. Trimming left V 3 bases short and J 3 bases short, with 23 bases between. In germline, CDR1 is ENHRY, CDR2 SYGVKD. The CDR3 loop reads CAISEVLVRGAGDTEAFF. Here the CDR3 DNA reads TGTGCCATCAGTGAAGTTTTGGTGCGGGGGGCCGGGGACACTGAAGCTTTCTTT.

This clone has only a few counts. The genes are TRBV7-9 and TRBJ2-5, with D maybe TRBD2 (5 bases). This CDR3 is 14 amino acids long. V was shortened by 2 bases and J by 3 bases, with 10 bases between the two germline ends. Per germline, CDR1 SEHNR and CDR2 FQNEAQ (reference sequence). The DNA for the CDR3 is TGTGCCAGCAGCTTATCAGACTATAAAGAGACCCAGTACTTC. It codes for CASSLSDYKETQYF.

The chain carries TRBV7-9 and TRBJ1-1, with no clear D. CDR3 length: 12 amino acids. Trimming pared 5 bases from V and 2 bases from J, leaving 6 bases between. Germline loops: CDR1 SEHNR, CDR2 FQNEAQ (reference sequence). The chain's CDR3 is CASSQANTEAFF. The CDR3 DNA reads as TGTGCCAGCAGCCAGGCCAACACTGAAGCTTTCTTT. The full variable domain, rest sourced from reference TRBV7-9 and TRBJ1-1, is DTGVSQNPRHKITKRGQNVTFRCDPISEHNRLYWYRQTLGQGPEFLTYFQNEAQLEKSRLLSDRFSAERPKGSFSTLEIQRTEQGDSAMYLCASSQANTEAFFGQGTRLTVV.

This sequence joins TRBV5-1 and TRBJ2-7; 9 nucleotides match TRBD1. The junction had 7 bases not matched to a gene; V was cut back by 2 bases and J by 4 bases. Germline-derived CDR1 and CDR2 are SGHRS and YFSETQ. This CDR3 contains 15 residues. As DNA, the CDR3 is TGCGCCAGCAGCTTACAGGGGGCTATAGAGTACGAGCAGTACTTC. This sequence encodes CASSLQGAIEYEQYF.

The chain recombines TRBV30 with TRBJ1-5, with D tentatively TRBD1 (5 bases). CDR1 and CDR2 (germline): GTSNPN, SVGIG (reference sequence). The CDR3 spans 13 residues. V was shortened by 0 bases and J by 3 bases, with 6 bases between the two germline ends. CDR3 amino acids: CAWSVGVNQPQHF. DNA for the CDR3: TGTGCCTGGAGTGTAGGGGTCAATCAGCCCCAGCATTTT.

This clone has just a few counts. The chain recombines TRBV19 with TRBJ2-1, with a weak D call TRBD2 (6 bases). The germline V gene has CDR1 LNHDA and CDR2 SQIVND (reference sequence). The CDR3 consists of 13 residues. Trimming stripped 0 bases from V and 9 bases from J, with 9 bases between. The CDR3 loop is CASSIDQTSEQFF. The DNA for the CDR3 is TGTGCCAGTAGTATAGATCAGACTAGTGAGCAGTTCTTC.

The chain couples TRBV27 to TRBJ2-1, with a tentative D call TRBD2 (6 bases). CDR3 size: 14 residues. The ends were cut back, 5 bases at V and 8 bases at J, with 16 bases in the middle. Germline CDR1 reads MNHEY; CDR2 reads SMNVEV (reference sequence). CDR3 amino acids: CASSPRDWAHEQFF. The CDR3 DNA is TGTGCCAGCAGTCCCCGGGACTGGGCCCATGAGCAGTTCTTC.

The CDR3, as DNA: TGTGCCACCAGAATAGTAAATAGCTTTTCCGGGGAGCTGTTTTTT. This codes for CATRIVNSFSGELFF. V and J are TRBV15 and TRBJ2-2; D gene ambiguous. Germline V gives CDR1 LNHNV, CDR2 YYDKDF (reference sequence). This CDR3 spans 15 amino acids. V lost 6 bases and J lost 6, with 17 bases in between.

The V and J genes are TRBV29-1 and TRBJ2-3; 12 bases map to TRBD2. This CDR3 contains 16 residues. Per germline, CDR1 SQVTM and CDR2 ANQGSEA. V lost 6 bases to trimming and J lost 1 base; unmatched junction nucleotides: 8. CDR3 in DNA: TGCAGCGTAGGGACTAGCGGGCAGGGACGCACAGATACGCAGTATTTT. Amino acid sequence: CSVGTSGQGRTDTQYF.

This clone was counted only a few times. This chain links TRBV11-2 with TRBJ1-5; maybe TRBD1 (6 bases). Trimming stripped 0 bases from V and 8 bases from J, with 14 bases between. CDR1 and CDR2 (germline): SGHAT, FQNNGV. CDR3 length equals 15 residues. CDR3 nucleotides: TGTGCCAGCAGCTTAGATGGGACAAGAAGGGAGCCCCAGCATTTT. Translating it yields CASSLDGTRREPQHF.

This clone turned up a few times. The chain links TRBV19 to TRBJ1-6; D gene uncertain. The CDR3 covers 17 residues. The ends were cut back, 5 bases at V and 0 bases at J, with 14 bases in the middle. CDR1 and CDR2 from the germline V gene are LNHDA and SQIVND (reference sequence). The CDR3 loop reads CASSPHHSRSYNSPLHF. CDR3 DNA sequence: TGTGCCAGTAGTCCTCACCACTCGCGCTCCTATAATTCACCCCTCCACTTT.

CDR3 nucleotides: TGTGCCAGTAGTCCCCAGCGGGAGGGGTCGGAGACCCAGTACTTC. It specifies CASSPQREGSETQYF. This chain links TRBV19 with TRBJ2-5; 10 bases align to TRBD2. The V and J ends lost 5 bases and 5 bases, in that order; junction bases with no gene match: 8. The CDR3 is made up of 15 amino acids. The V gene's germline CDR1 is LNHDA and CDR2 SQIVND (reference sequence).

The table lists this clone with a count of one. This chain uses TRBV9 with TRBJ1-6, with 7 nucleotides matching TRBD1. Losses at the gene ends were 4 bases for V and 6 bases for J; bases not matched to a gene: 7. The CDR3 totals 15 residues. The germline CDR1 and CDR2 sequences are SGDLS and YYNGEE. CDR3 region: CASSPPGQINSPLHF. The DNA for the CDR3 is TGTGCCAGCAGCCCCCCGGGACAGATTAATTCACCCCTCCACTTT.

By sample share, this clone is large (0.1 to 1%). The chain is built from TRBV10-3 and TRBJ1-1; D is possibly TRBD1 (5 bases). The CDR3 totals 13 residues. Germline V gives CDR1 ENHRY, CDR2 SYGVKD. Trimming cost V 7 bases and J 0 bases, with 9 bases left between them. CDR3 DNA sequence: TGTGCCATCAATAGGGGAATGAACACTGAAGCTTTCTTT. Translation gives CAINRGMNTEAFF.

This chain joins TRBV5-4 and TRBJ1-6, with 7 nucleotides matching TRBD1. Germline loops: CDR1 SGHNT, CDR2 YYREEE (reference sequence). The CDR3 contains 15 residues. Losses at the gene ends were 1 base for V and 5 bases for J; bases not matched to a gene: 3. In DNA, the CDR3 is TGTGCCAGCAGCTTGAGACAGGGCAATAATTCACCCCTCCACTTT. Translating gives CASSLRQGNNSPLHF.

The rearrangement joins TRBV27 to TRBJ2-2; 8 positions match TRBD1. V lost 4 bases, J lost 2 bases, and 3 bases stayed unmatched. The CDR3 extends over 15 amino acids. Germline CDR1 is MNHEY and CDR2 is SMNVEV (reference sequence). The chain's CDR3 is CASSWTGINTGELFF. The CDR3 DNA is TGTGCCAGCAGTTGGACAGGGATAAACACCGGGGAGCTGTTTTTT.

The chain joins TRBV5-3 to TRBJ2-7; 9 positions match TRBD2. TRBV5-3 is known as an ORF, though its function is uncertain. CDR3 length: 16 amino acids. V was pared by 0 bases and J by 1 base, with 5 bases of the junction left unmatched. The CDR3 reads CARSLATSGQSYEQYF. CDR3 sequence (DNA): TGTGCCAGAAGCTTGGCGACTAGCGGCCAATCCTACGAGCAGTACTTC.

This chain uses TRBV4-3 with TRBJ1-2; tentative D call: TRBD1 (6 bases). The length of the CDR3 is 15 residues. The germline V and J ends were trimmed by 0 bases and 6 bases, with 14 bases remaining between them. CDR1 and CDR2 from the germline V gene are LGHNA and YSLEER. In DNA form, the CDR3 reads TGCGCCAGCAGCCAAGACGCAGGGGCAGGTGATGGCTACACCTTC. It specifies CASSQDAGAGDGYTF.

This chain links TRBV3-1 (or the pseudogene TRBV3-2) with TRBJ1-2; the D is unclear. V dropped 3 bases and J dropped 4 bases, with 15 bases sitting between them. This CDR3 spans 15 amino acids. CDR1 LGHDT and CDR2 YNNKEL come from the germline V gene (reference sequence). CDR3 amino acids: CASSQNGPGFYGYTF. DNA of the CDR3: TGTGCCAGCAGCCAGAATGGTCCGGGTTTCTATGGCTACACCTTC.

V gene TRBV6-2 or TRBV6-3 combines with J gene TRBJ2-7; the match to TRBD2 covers 8 bases. CDR3 size: 14 residues. Germline loops: CDR1 MNHEY, CDR2 SVGEGT. With 2 bases clipped from V and 3 bases from J, the junction kept 3 bases outside the gene matches. The CDR3 spells CASSYRSGGYEQYF. For the CDR3, the DNA is TGTGCCAGCAGTTACAGGAGCGGGGGCTACGAGCAGTACTTC.

The chain carries TRBV7-9 and TRBJ1-4, with a weak D call TRBD1 (6 bases). V gave up 5 bases and J gave up 4 bases, with 11 bases separating them. CDR3 size: 14 residues. CDR1 SEHNR and CDR2 FQNEAQ come from the germline V gene (reference sequence). CDR3 amino acids: CASSQGQLNEKLFF. CDR3 nucleotide sequence: TGTGCCAGCAGCCAAGGACAGCTTAATGAAAAACTGTTTTTT.

The chain links TRBV7-2 to TRBJ1-4; D gene ambiguous. V was shortened by 5 bases and J by 2 bases, with 15 bases between the two germline ends. The germline V gene has CDR1 SGHTA and CDR2 FQGNSA. This CDR3 comprises 16 residues. For the CDR3, the DNA is TGTGCCAGCAGCAAAGAGGGCCGGGTCACTAATGAAAAACTGTTTTTT. Protein sequence: CASSKEGRVTNEKLFF.

This chain links TRBV7-9 with TRBJ1-2; tentative D call: TRBD1 (6 bases). The CDR3 extends over 14 amino acids. Between the trimmed V and J ends, which lost 5 bases and 4 bases, there was a span of 14 bases. CDR1 is SEHNR and CDR2 is FQNEAQ in the germline V gene (reference sequence). The CDR3 protein is CASSTHDRTYGYTF. The CDR3 coding sequence is TGTGCCAGCAGCACTCACGACAGGACCTATGGCTACACCTTC.

This chain joins TRBV18 and TRBJ1-3, with D unresolved. CDR1 KGHSH and CDR2 LQKENI come from the germline V gene. V lost 4 bases to trimming and J lost 0 bases, with 10 bases between them. The CDR3 runs to 15 residues. The CDR3 sequence is CASSQNAHSGNTIYF. The CDR3, as DNA: TGTGCCAGCTCACAAAACGCGCACTCTGGAAACACCATATATTTT.

This rearrangement joins TRBV7-9 to TRBJ2-5; the match to TRBD2 covers 9 bases. Trimming removed 2 bases from V and 0 bases from J; junction bases left unmatched: 13. Germline V gene lookup returns CDR1 SEHNR and CDR2 FQNEAQ (reference sequence). This CDR3 is 19 amino acids long. This CDR3 reads CASSLLLVLAGVDQETQYF. In DNA, the CDR3 is TGTGCCAGCAGCTTACTTCTGGTATTAGCGGGAGTGGACCAAGAGACCCAGTACTTC.

The rearrangement uses TRBV7-2 and TRBJ1-2, with unresolved D. This CDR3 is built from 13 residues. CDR1 and CDR2 from the germline V gene are SGHTA and FQGNSA. V gave up 5 bases and J gave up 4 bases, with 11 bases separating them. The CDR3, as DNA: TGTGCCAGCAGCCATGGAGCAAGCTATGGCTACACCTTC. It translates to CASSHGASYGYTF.

This rearrangement joins TRBV24-1 to TRBJ2-3; 7 bases agree with TRBD1. This CDR3 is built from 15 residues. With V trimmed by 4 bases and J by 7 bases, 10 bases remained unmatched. Germline V gene sequence: CDR1 KGHDR, CDR2 SFDVKD. This chain's CDR3 is CATSDGTALVNTQYF. The CDR3 nucleotides read TGTGCCACCAGTGACGGGACAGCTCTGGTAAATACGCAGTATTTT.